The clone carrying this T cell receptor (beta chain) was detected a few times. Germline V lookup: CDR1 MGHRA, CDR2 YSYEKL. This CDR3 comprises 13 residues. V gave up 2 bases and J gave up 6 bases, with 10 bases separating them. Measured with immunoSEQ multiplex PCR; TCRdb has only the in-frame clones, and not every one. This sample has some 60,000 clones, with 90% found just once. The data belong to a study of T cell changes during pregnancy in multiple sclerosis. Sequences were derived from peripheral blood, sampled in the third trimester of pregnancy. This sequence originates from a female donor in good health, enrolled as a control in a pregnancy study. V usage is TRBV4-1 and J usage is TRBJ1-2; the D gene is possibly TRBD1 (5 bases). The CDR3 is CASSQNQGDGYTF. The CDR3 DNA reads TGCGCCAGCAGCCAAAATCAGGGTGATGGCTACACCTTC.